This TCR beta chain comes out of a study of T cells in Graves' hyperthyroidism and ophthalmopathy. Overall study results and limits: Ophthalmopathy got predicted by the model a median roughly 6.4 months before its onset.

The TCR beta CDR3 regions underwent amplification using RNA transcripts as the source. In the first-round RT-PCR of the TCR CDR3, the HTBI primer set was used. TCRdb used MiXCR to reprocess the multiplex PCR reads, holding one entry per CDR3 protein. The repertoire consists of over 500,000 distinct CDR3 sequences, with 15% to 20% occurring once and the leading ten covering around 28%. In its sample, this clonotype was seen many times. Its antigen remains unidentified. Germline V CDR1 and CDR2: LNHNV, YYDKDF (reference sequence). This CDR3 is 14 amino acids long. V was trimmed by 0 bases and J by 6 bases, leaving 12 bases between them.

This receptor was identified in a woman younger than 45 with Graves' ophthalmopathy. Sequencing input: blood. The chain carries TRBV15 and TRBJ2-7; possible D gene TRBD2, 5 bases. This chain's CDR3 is CATSRDQLASEQYF. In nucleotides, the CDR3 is TGTGCCACCAGCAGAGATCAGCTAGCATCCGAGCAGTACTTC.